The 20 T cell receptor beta chains below come from one sample, sequenced in a study of CD8+ T cells in alopecia areata. Treatment reported: oral pan-JAK inhibitor, 5-10 mg twice daily. RNA extraction was followed by reverse transcription into cDNA, which acted as the sequencing template. Profiling relied on immunoSEQ multiplex PCR, and the TCRdb table lists in-frame clones only, not all of them. The profile shows some 180,000 clones, around 49% of them singletons. The material was CD8+ T cells sorted from blood, obtained around week 53, from a patient treated with tofacitinib. These receptors all come from a human donor with alopecia areata.

The chain has TRBV9 and TRBJ1-5; D remains ambiguous. Looked up from germline, CDR1 is SGDLS and CDR2 is YYNGEE. V lost 2 bases and J lost 6, with 12 bases in between. The CDR3 totals 14 residues. This CDR3 reads CASSVFGEGQPQHF. In nucleotides, the CDR3 is TGTGCCAGCAGCGTCTTCGGAGAGGGTCAGCCCCAGCATTTT.

This clone appeared a few times. V usage is TRBV2 and J usage is TRBJ2-1; 8 bases map to TRBD2. J gave up 7 bases and V 5 bases, and 10 bases lay outside the gene matches. Germline-derived CDR1 and CDR2 are SNHLY and FYNNEI. The CDR3 contains 15 residues. The CDR3 protein is CASSFPGGPVNEQFF. The CDR3 DNA sequence: TGTGCCAGCAGTTTTCCGGGGGGGCCGGTTAATGAGCAGTTCTTC. Supplemented by reference TRBV2 and TRBJ2-1, the full variable domain reads EPEVTQTPSHQVTQMGQEVILRCVPISNHLYFYWYRQILGQKVEFLVSFYNNEISEKSEIFDDQFSVERPDGSNFTLKIRSTKLEDSAMYFCASSFPGGPVNEQFFGPGTRLTVL.

V gene TRBV25-1 combines with J gene TRBJ2-1; 10 nucleotides align to TRBD2. The CDR3 has 17 amino acids. Germline trimming cut 1 base from V and 5 bases from J; bases unmatched to any gene: 8. CDR1 is MGHDK, CDR2 SYGVNS, per germline. The CDR3 bases are TGTGCCAGCAGTGAATCTACCGGAGCGGGGGGGCACAATGAGCAGTTCTTC. Translated, it gives CASSESTGAGGHNEQFF.

This clone came up a few times. The chain uses TRBV6-5 and TRBJ2-7; TRBD2 might be the D (5 bases). This CDR3 has 13 residues. The germline CDR1 and CDR2 sequences are MNHEY and SVGAGI. V was pared by 10 bases and J by 4 bases, with 17 bases between. DNA of the CDR3: TGTGCCACCCGCCCGGAGGAACGATACGAGCAGTACTTC. Translation: CATRPEERYEQYF.

This chain joins TRBV11-2 and TRBJ2-2; TRBD1 might be the D (6 bases). CDR3 length: 15 residues. The germline gives CDR1 SGHAT, CDR2 FQNNGV. V lost 4 bases, J lost 2 bases, and 11 bases lay in between. Here the CDR3 reads CASSSGHPNTGELFF. The CDR3 DNA sequence: TGTGCCAGCAGCTCGGGACACCCTAACACCGGGGAGCTGTTTTTT.

The chain is built from TRBV29-1 and TRBJ2-2; 10 bases are shared with TRBD1. The CDR3 is made up of 13 amino acids. Germline V gene data show CDR1 as SQVTM and CDR2 as ANQGSEA. The junction had 1 base not matched to a gene; V was cut back by 3 bases and J by 6 bases. The CDR3 DNA reads TGCAGCGTTGAGGGGACAGGGGCCGGGGAGCTGTTTTTT. It specifies CSVEGTGAGELFF.

This chain uses TRBV11-2 with TRBJ2-1, with 7 bases lining up with TRBD1. The CDR3 covers 14 residues. CDR1 SGHAT and CDR2 FQNNGV come from the germline V gene. V lost 2 bases to trimming and J lost 9 bases; unmatched junction nucleotides: 7. This chain's CDR3 is CASSLLTGKGEQFF. The CDR3 DNA reads TGTGCCAGCAGCTTATTGACAGGGAAGGGTGAGCAGTTCTTC. The entire variable domain, with the rest obtained from reference TRBV11-2 and TRBJ2-1, is as follows: EAGVAQSPRYKIIEKRQSVAFWCNPISGHATLYWYQQILGQGPKLLIQFQNNGVVDDSQLPKDRFSAERLKGVDSTLKIQPAKLEDSAVYLCASSLLTGKGEQFFGPGTRLTVL.

The rearrangement uses TRBV11-2 and TRBJ2-1; 7 nucleotides align to TRBD1. The CDR3 runs to 15 residues. J was trimmed by 0 bases and V by 5 bases; bases with no gene match: 4. The germline CDR1 and CDR2 sequences are SGHAT and FQNNGV. CDR3 DNA: TGTGCCAGCAGCGACCGGGACAGCTCCTACAATGAGCAGTTCTTC. This encodes CASSDRDSSYNEQFF.

V and J are TRBV7-9 and TRBJ2-1; D uncertain. CDR3 size: 14 residues. The V gene's germline CDR1 is SEHNR and CDR2 FQNEAQ (reference sequence). Trimming shortened V by 1 base and J by 9 bases, and 13 bases separated the two germline ends. CDR3 sequence reads: CASSLGAPPTEQFF. The CDR3 DNA reads TGTGCCAGCAGCTTAGGGGCCCCCCCCACTGAGCAGTTCTTC.

The chain links TRBV27 to TRBJ2-3, with D perhaps matching TRBD2 (6 bases). Germline-derived CDR1 and CDR2 are MNHEY and SMNVEV (reference sequence). V lost 4 bases to trimming and J lost 6 bases, with 14 bases between them. The CDR3 extends over 14 amino acids. The CDR3, as DNA: TGTGCCAGCAGTTACGGAGGGACCGGCGATACGCAGTATTTT. Its protein product is CASSYGGTGDTQYF.

This clone was counted between two and nine times. The chain joins TRBV29-1 to TRBJ1-2; D uncertain. The CDR3 covers 14 residues. Germline assignment: CDR1 SQVTM and CDR2 ANQGSEA. V lost 0 bases and J lost 6, with 14 bases in between. The chain's CDR3 is CSVEDLLLADGYTF. The CDR3 bases are TGCAGCGTTGAAGATCTTCTTTTGGCAGATGGCTACACCTTC.

The count of this clone is one. The chain combines TRBV11-1 with TRBJ2-1; D is possibly TRBD1 or TRBD2 (5 bases each). V was pared by 5 bases and J by 9 bases, with 20 bases between. CDR1 and CDR2 (germline): SGHAT, FQDESV (reference sequence). The CDR3 covers 15 residues. CDR3 sequence (DNA): TGTGCCAGCAGCCCCCGGGACCAGCCCTTGAGTGAGCAGTTCTTC. Protein product: CASSPRDQPLSEQFF.

There are a few counts of this clone. The gene calls are TRBV4-2 and TRBJ1-6; D is uncertain. This CDR3 has 16 residues. The V end lost 1 base, the J end lost 0 bases, and 7 bases lay between the germline ends. The germline V gene has CDR1 LGHNA and CDR2 YNFKEQ. The CDR3 protein is CASSQAGISYNSPLHF. The CDR3 bases are TGTGCCAGCAGCCAAGCAGGAATCTCCTATAATTCACCCCTCCACTTT.

This clone was observed a few times. The chain has TRBV7-6 and TRBJ2-7; perhaps TRBD1 as D (6 bases). Germline V gives CDR1 SGHVS, CDR2 FNYEAQ. The CDR3 runs 13 residues. The V gene lost 0 bases and the J gene lost 6 bases, with 9 bases spanning the gap. The CDR3 DNA sequence: TGTGCCAGCAGCTTAGCTACAGGGTTCGAGCAGTACTTC. Translated, it gives CASSLATGFEQYF.

The DNA for the CDR3 is TGTGCCAGCTCACCGCATCCCCCCGGTACTCGGGACGAGCAGTACTTC. It codes for CASSPHPPGTRDEQYF. The chain recombines TRBV18 with TRBJ2-7, with D unclear. Looked up from germline, CDR1 is KGHSH and CDR2 is LQKENI. V gave up 3 bases and J gave up 5 bases, with 20 bases separating them. This CDR3 is built from 16 residues.

The CDR3 loop reads CASSASKGYTF. The CDR3 coding sequence is TGTGCCAGCAGCGCCTCTAAGGGCTACACCTTC. The rearrangement links TRBV9 to TRBJ1-2, with D unresolved. This CDR3 region has 11 residues. Trimming removed 3 bases at V and 8 bases at J, with 8 bases between. Germline assignment: CDR1 SGDLS and CDR2 YYNGEE.

The chain recombines TRBV7-2 with TRBJ2-5; TRBD2 matches at 11 bases. V was clipped by 0 bases and J by 4 bases; unmatched bases: 1. This CDR3 has 15 residues. Per the germline V gene, CDR1 is SGHTA and CDR2 is FQGNSA. The CDR3 sequence is CASSLAGLAGETQYF. The DNA for the CDR3 is TGTGCCAGCAGCTTAGCTGGACTAGCGGGAGAGACCCAGTACTTC.

Here the CDR3 DNA reads TGCGCCAGCAGCTTGAGCACAGATACGCAGTATTTT. Amino acids: CASSLSTDTQYF. This chain links TRBV4-3 with TRBJ2-3; the D is unclear. CDR3 length equals 12 residues. V shed 5 bases and J shed 0 bases, with 3 bases lying between them. Germline CDR1 and CDR2: LGHNA and YSLEER.

The V call is TRBV7-8, the J call TRBJ2-7; 7 nucleotides match TRBD1. V shed 0 bases and J 4 bases; nucleotides not matched to a gene: 6. The CDR3 runs 15 residues. Germline CDR1 reads SGHVS; CDR2 reads FQNEAQ. The CDR3: CASSLAQGVEYEQYF. As DNA, the CDR3 is TGTGCCAGCAGCTTAGCGCAGGGGGTCGAATACGAGCAGTACTTC.

This clone was counted only a few times. The chain is built from TRBV11-2 and TRBJ1-5; weak D call: TRBD1 (6 bases). The V end lost 3 bases, the J end lost 0 bases, and 18 bases lay between the germline ends. The germline CDR1 and CDR2 sequences are SGHAT and FQNNGV. The CDR3 runs to 18 residues. For the CDR3, the DNA is TGTGCCAGCAGCTTGAAGGTCAGGGGCGAATATAGCAATCAGCCCCAGCATTTT. Protein: CASSLKVRGEYSNQPQHF.